The next 14 T cell receptor beta chains were all read from a single sample in a study of molecular identifiers for immune sequencing clone quantification. TCRdb re-called the PCR reads with MiXCR, one entry per CDR3 protein. Of over 600,000 distinct CDR3 sequences in the sample, about 20% were seen once. The sequencing sample was made of naive CD8+ T cells from blood, with Jurkat cell RNA spiked in. Documented subset: FACS-sorted CD8+CD4-CCR7+CD45RA+ naive T cells. The receptors come from a human donor in good health. Some libraries in this study had Jurkat cell RNA spiked in.

This clonotype was recorded many times. The chain carries TRBV14 and TRBJ2-7; a possible D gene is TRBD2 (5 bases). The V end was cut by 2 bases, the J end by 7 bases, with 18 bases between. The CDR3 is made up of 15 amino acids. CDR1 is SGHDN and CDR2 is FVKESK in the germline V gene. The CDR3 is CASSQYKHPGIEQYF. The CDR3 nucleotides are TGTGCCAGCAGCCAATACAAGCATCCGGGGATTGAGCAGTACTTC.

As for this clonotype: The junction differs from germline at one of its ends, possibly a read error. The rearrangement uses TRBV6-5 and TRBJ2-2, with TRBD2 as a possible D gene (6 bases). The CDR3 consists of 16 residues. CDR1 and CDR2 from the germline V gene are MNHEY and SVGAGI. The CDR3 coding sequence is TGTGCCAGCAGTTACTTTCAGCCTACGAACACCGGGGGGCTGTTTTTT. It codes for CASSYFQPTNTGGLFF.

This clonotype was observed many times. This sequence joins TRBV9 and TRBJ2-3; the D is unclear. CDR1 and CDR2 (germline): SGDLS, YYNGEE. CDR3 size: 15 residues. V was clipped by 0 bases and J by 5 bases, with 13 bases between them. CDR3 in DNA: TGTGCCAGCAGCGTAGCTACAACGGGCCAAGATACGCAGTATTTT. It yields the protein CASSVATTGQDTQYF.

This clonotype was seen at least ten times. The chain employs TRBV20-1 and TRBJ2-7, with D unclear. V was trimmed by 3 bases and J by 1 base, leaving 13 bases between them. The CDR3 has 14 residues. Per germline, CDR1 DFQATT and CDR2 SNEGSKA (reference sequence). The chain's CDR3 is CSASGDGGSYEQYF. CDR3 sequence (DNA): TGCAGTGCTAGCGGCGACGGCGGTTCCTACGAGCAGTACTTC.

As concerns this clonotype: A much larger clone lies a single base off, so this may be a read error. The V gene is TRBV12-5, the J gene TRBJ1-5, with 7 bases that match TRBD1. The germline CDR1 and CDR2 sequences are LGHNT and FRNRAP. CDR3 length: 14 amino acids. The CDR3 nucleotides are TGTGTTAGTGGTGGGGGACAGAGCAATCAGCCCCAGCATTTT. This sequence encodes CVSGGGQSNQPQHF.

The rearrangement links TRBV19 to TRBJ2-1; D is ambiguous. Germline V gives CDR1 LNHDA, CDR2 SQIVND (reference sequence). This CDR3 region has 14 residues. V lost 5 bases, J lost 3 bases, and 11 bases lay in between. CDR3 sequence reads: CASSGQPGYNEQFF. The CDR3 region has the DNA TGTGCCAGTAGTGGGCAGCCCGGCTACAATGAGCAGTTCTTC.

This clonotype has just a few counts. V usage is TRBV5-8 and J usage is TRBJ2-7; a possible D gene is TRBD2 (5 bases). CDR3 size: 15 residues. Trimming removed 0 bases from V and 4 bases from J, with 14 bases in between. CDR1 is SGHTS and CDR2 is YDEGEE in the germline V gene. The DNA of the CDR3 is TGTGCCAGCAGCTTGGGGGTACCTAGCAGATACGAGCAGTACTTC. Translation gives CASSLGVPSRYEQYF.

This clonotype was picked up a small number of times. This chain uses TRBV27 with TRBJ2-7; D is possibly TRBD1 (5 bases). The V and J ends lost 6 bases and 6 bases respectively, with 12 bases between them. The CDR3 contains 12 residues. Germline CDR1 is MNHEY and CDR2 is SMNVEV (reference sequence). The CDR3 DNA reads TGTGCCAGCAGCCTCGACAGATCCGAGCAGTACTTC. The encoded protein is CASSLDRSEQYF.

This clonotype was detected ten times or more. V is TRBV10-3 and J is TRBJ1-1, with 9 bases identical to TRBD1. The CDR3 totals 15 residues. The junction had 0 bases not matched to a gene; V was cut back by 0 bases and J by 1 base. CDR1 and CDR2 (germline): ENHRY, SYGVKD. The CDR3 DNA follows: TGTGCCATCAGTGAGTCGGGACAGGGGAACACTGAAGCTTTCTTT. Its translation is CAISESGQGNTEAFF.

The V and J genes are TRBV27 and TRBJ1-1; D is uncertain. The V gene lost 7 bases and the J gene lost 5 bases, with 11 bases spanning the gap. This CDR3 is built from 12 residues. Per the germline V gene, CDR1 is MNHEY and CDR2 is SMNVEV (reference sequence). In DNA form, the CDR3 reads TGTGCCAGCAAAGGTGAGGGAACTGAAGCTTTCTTT. Translation: CASKGEGTEAFF.

This clonotype has a handful of counts. This chain joins TRBV13 and TRBJ2-5; D uncertain. The CDR3 runs 12 residues. Trimming shortened V by 5 bases and J by 7 bases, and 11 bases separated the two germline ends. Germline V gene sequence: CDR1 PRHDT, CDR2 FYEKMQ (reference sequence). The CDR3 DNA reads as TGTGCCAGCAGCCCCCTCATGGGGACCCAGTACTTC. This gives the protein CASSPLMGTQYF.

Turning to this clonotype: Since a much larger clone is just one base distant, this may be a read error. The chain joins TRBV21-1 to TRBJ1-1; the table's TRBD1 call for D was not verified on the DNA. TRBV21-1 is a pseudogene locus. The CDR3 runs 17 residues. CDR3 residues: CASSKYTGDFFNTEVFF. The CDR3 nucleotides read TGTGCCAGCAGCAAATACACGGGGGATTTCTTCAACACTGAAGTTTTCTTT.

In this sample, this clonotype turned up many times. This rearrangement joins TRBV27 to TRBJ1-1; possibly TRBD1 for D (5 bases). Per germline, CDR1 MNHEY and CDR2 SMNVEV (reference sequence). Trimming stripped 2 bases from V and 2 bases from J, with 9 bases between. The CDR3 length is 14 residues. CDR3: CASSLMTANTEAFF. The CDR3 DNA reads as TGTGCCAGCAGTTTAATGACAGCAAACACTGAAGCTTTCTTT.

V gene TRBV11-2 combines with J gene TRBJ1-4, with 7 bases aligning to TRBD1. V was pared by 5 bases and J by 5 bases, with 5 bases of the junction left unmatched. The germline gives CDR1 SGHAT, CDR2 FQNNGV. The CDR3 totals 14 residues. Written as DNA, the CDR3 is TGTGCCAGCAGCCGGGGGGGACAGAATGAAAAACTGTTTTTT. Translating gives CASSRGGQNEKLFF.